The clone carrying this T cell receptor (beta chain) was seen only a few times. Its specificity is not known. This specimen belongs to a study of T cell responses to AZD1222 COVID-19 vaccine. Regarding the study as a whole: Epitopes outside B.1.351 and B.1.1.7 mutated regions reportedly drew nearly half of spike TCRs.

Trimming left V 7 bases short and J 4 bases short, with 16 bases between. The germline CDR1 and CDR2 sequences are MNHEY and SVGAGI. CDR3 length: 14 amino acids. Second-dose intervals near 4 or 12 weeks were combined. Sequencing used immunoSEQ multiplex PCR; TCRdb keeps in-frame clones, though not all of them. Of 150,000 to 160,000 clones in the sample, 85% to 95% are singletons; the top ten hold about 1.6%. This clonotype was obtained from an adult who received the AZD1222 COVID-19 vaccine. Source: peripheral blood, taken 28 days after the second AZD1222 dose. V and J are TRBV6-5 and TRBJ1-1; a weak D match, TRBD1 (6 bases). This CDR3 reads CASIGIGGITEAFF. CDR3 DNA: TGTGCCAGCATTGGAATAGGGGGAATCACTGAAGCTTTCTTT.